Following are 6 T cell receptor beta chains from one sample sequenced in a study of PD-1 blockade in classical Hodgkin lymphoma. Assay: immunoSEQ multiplex PCR; the TCRdb copy retains only in-frame clones and omits some. Of more than 90,000 clones in the sample, roughly 73% were seen once. Time point denoted: cycle 4 day 1 (C4D1), after around six weeks of nivolumab. Every patient had relapsed following autologous stem cell transplantation, and cohorts differed in brentuximab vedotin exposure. The specimen was peripheral blood mononuclear cells (PBMCs), collected before the fourth cycle of nivolumab. The receptor set was obtained from a human donor with classical Hodgkin lymphoma.

This chain connects TRBV28 to TRBJ2-1; 11 bases are a match to TRBD2. With V trimmed by 5 bases and J by 3 bases, 9 bases remained unmatched. The CDR3 runs to 17 residues. CDR1 is MDHEN and CDR2 is SYDVKM in the germline V gene. CDR3 DNA sequence: TGTGCCAGCAGTCCGGGATTGACTAGCGGGGTCTACAATGAGCAGTTCTTC. It is translated as CASSPGLTSGVYNEQFF. The full variable domain, in which reference TRBV28 and TRBJ2-1 provide the parts outside the CDR3, is DVKVTQSSRYLVKRTGEKVFLECVQDMDHENMFWYRQDPGLGLRLIYFSYDVKMKEKGDIPEGYSVSREKKERFSLILESASTNQTSMYLCASSPGLTSGVYNEQFFGPGTRLTVL.

This clone was seen only once. The chain couples TRBV19 to TRBJ2-7, with TRBD2 matching 12 bases. This CDR3 is 14 amino acids long. J gave up 3 bases and V 4 bases, and 1 base lay outside the gene matches. Germline V gene lookup returns CDR1 LNHDA and CDR2 SQIVND (reference sequence). DNA of the CDR3: TGTGCCAGTAGTAGGACTAGCGGGAACTACGAGCAGTACTTC. Encoded protein: CASSRTSGNYEQYF.

The gene calls are TRBV4-3 and TRBJ2-7; 9 bases match TRBD1. V lost 3 bases, J lost 4 bases, and 4 bases stayed unmatched. There are 14 residues in the CDR3. Per the germline V gene, CDR1 is LGHNA and CDR2 is YSLEER. The CDR3 protein is CASSHRQGEYEQYF. As DNA, the CDR3 is TGCGCCAGCAGCCACCGACAGGGGGAGTACGAGCAGTACTTC.

This chain links TRBV19 with TRBJ1-2, with D uncertain. CDR3 length: 14 amino acids. Germline V CDR1 and CDR2: LNHDA, SQIVND (reference sequence). V lost 3 bases to trimming and J lost 2 bases, with 10 bases between them. The CDR3 coding sequence is TGTGCCAGTAGTATTGCCAGTACAAACTATGGCTACACCTTC. Its translation: CASSIASTNYGYTF.

The CDR3: CASSQGGVQDLLYGGELFF. The DNA for the CDR3 is TGTGCCAGCAGCCAAGGGGGTGTACAGGACTTATTGTACGGCGGGGAGCTGTTTTTT. This rearrangement joins TRBV4-2 to TRBJ2-2, with D possibly being TRBD1 or TRBD2 (5 bases each). From germline, CDR1 is LGHNA and CDR2 YNFKEQ. V was clipped by 1 base and J by 7 bases, with 25 bases between them. This CDR3 contains 19 residues.

The chain employs TRBV28 and TRBJ1-2; possible D gene TRBD1, 5 bases. Germline CDR1 MDHEN, CDR2 SYDVKM. The CDR3 consists of 15 residues. Trimming stripped 3 bases from V and 5 bases from J, with 16 bases between. CDR3 coding DNA: TGTGCCAGCAGTTTTTCCTCGGGACGGCTTTATGGCTACACCTTC. This sequence encodes CASSFSSGRLYGYTF.